The rows below give T cell receptor beta chains drawn from one sample of a study of T cell responses to AZD1222 COVID-19 vaccine. The table came from immunoSEQ multiplex PCR; TCRdb's copy has only in-frame clones and leaves some out. The sample lists about 100,000 clones; 87% were seen once. Sequenced here: peripheral blood, sampled on day 0 of AZD1222 vaccination. These receptors originate from an adult in good health. The CDR3 runs from the conserved cysteine through the conserved F or W. Fields, in order: V gene, clone size, J gene, CDR3 protein. Rows give clone size only sometimes, using once, few, many, or a class for an expanded clone.

V gene: TRBV7-6
clone size: NA
J gene: TRBJ1-6
CDR3 protein: CASSLSGQAWNSPLHF

V gene: TRBV9
clone size: NA
J gene: TRBJ2-1
CDR3 protein: CASSPRGAGGRSYNEQFF

V gene: TRBV21-1
clone size: NA
J gene: TRBJ1-2
CDR3 protein: CASTPRGTGPGYGYTF

V gene: TRBV12-3/TRBV12-4
clone size: NA
J gene: TRBJ2-5
CDR3 protein: CASRGTGKETQYF

V gene: TRBV3-1/TRBV3-2
clone size: NA
J gene: TRBJ2-7
CDR3 protein: CASSQMLGHEQYF

V gene: TRBV5-1
clone size: NA
J gene: TRBJ1-1
CDR3 protein: CASSPRQGQPVEAFF

V gene: TRBV11-2
clone size: NA
J gene: TRBJ2-1
CDR3 protein: CASSPRRLAGVSVNEQFF

V gene: TRBV14
clone size: once
J gene: TRBJ2-2
CDR3 protein: CASSQQLAGRELFF

V gene: TRBV11-1
clone size: NA
J gene: TRBJ2-7
CDR3 protein: CASSSFGQGATYEQYF

V gene: TRBV5-1
clone size: NA
J gene: TRBJ1-1
CDR3 protein: CASSPPTGFTEAFF

V gene: TRBV27
clone size: NA
J gene: TRBJ1-6
CDR3 protein: CASTRHEGYSPLHF

V gene: TRBV4-2
clone size: NA
J gene: TRBJ2-7
CDR3 protein: CASSQPGTSGGLQYF

V gene: TRBV7-2
clone size: NA
J gene: TRBJ2-1
CDR3 protein: CASSSLGGRNNEQFF

V gene: TRBV7-2
clone size: NA
J gene: TRBJ1-1
CDR3 protein: CASSFLGTYTEAFF

V gene: TRBV7-6
clone size: NA
J gene: TRBJ1-1
CDR3 protein: CASSAGTATYTEAFF

V gene: TRBV19
clone size: NA
J gene: TRBJ1-2
CDR3 protein: CASSIYGDYGYTF

V gene: TRBV6-5
clone size: NA
J gene: TRBJ1-1
CDR3 protein: CASSYSSGLTEAFF

V gene: TRBV11-2
clone size: NA
J gene: TRBJ2-5
CDR3 protein: CASSGGGDQETQYF

V gene: TRBV4-2
clone size: NA
J gene: TRBJ2-3
CDR3 protein: CASSQEGQGIGTQYF

V gene: TRBV19
clone size: NA
J gene: TRBJ1-5
CDR3 protein: CASSISPSNQPQHF

V gene: TRBV7-8
clone size: NA
J gene: TRBJ1-5
CDR3 protein: CASSLGGSHSNQPQHF

V gene: TRBV6-1
clone size: NA
J gene: TRBJ2-2
CDR3 protein: CASSELNTGELFF

V gene: TRBV19
clone size: once
J gene: TRBJ2-5
CDR3 protein: CASSFWGRQETQYF

V gene: TRBV18
clone size: few
J gene: TRBJ1-6
CDR3 protein: CASSDKHSPLHF

V gene: TRBV25-1
clone size: once
J gene: TRBJ2-3
CDR3 protein: CASSENSDSPDTQYF

V gene: TRBV14
clone size: NA
J gene: TRBJ2-5
CDR3 protein: CASSPGEMGLETQYF

V gene: TRBV14
clone size: once
J gene: TRBJ1-2
CDR3 protein: CASSQSFNYGYTF

V gene: TRBV29-1
clone size: NA
J gene: TRBJ1-1
CDR3 protein: CSVRQTNTEAFF

V gene: TRBV6-5
clone size: NA
J gene: TRBJ1-5
CDR3 protein: CASSPQQNQPQHF

V gene: TRBV24-1
clone size: NA
J gene: TRBJ2-3
CDR3 protein: CATSEPAATDTQYF

V gene: TRBV6-5
clone size: NA
J gene: TRBJ1-2
CDR3 protein: CASSSEHTDTYGYTF

V gene: TRBV2
clone size: NA
J gene: TRBJ2-3
CDR3 protein: CASSDRQGVLDTQYF

V gene: TRBV5-4
clone size: NA
J gene: NA
CDR3 protein: CASSFSGTTNEQFF

V gene: TRBV5-4
clone size: NA
J gene: TRBJ1-1
CDR3 protein: CASSLWSGGTEAFF

V gene: TRBV7-2
clone size: NA
J gene: TRBJ1-2
CDR3 protein: CASSLSSDRALLYTF

V gene: TRBV11-2
clone size: NA
J gene: TRBJ1-3
CDR3 protein: CASSPLRSGNTIYF

V gene: TRBV7-9
clone size: NA
J gene: TRBJ1-1
CDR3 protein: CASSYLTGYTEAFF

V gene: TRBV7-2
clone size: NA
J gene: TRBJ2-3
CDR3 protein: CASSLQFAGGRDTQYF

V gene: TRBV3-1/TRBV3-2
clone size: NA
J gene: TRBJ1-1
CDR3 protein: CASSQMDRAAFF

V gene: TRBV6-5
clone size: few
J gene: TRBJ2-1
CDR3 protein: CASQGDNEQFF

V gene: TRBV7-9
clone size: NA
J gene: TRBJ1-6
CDR3 protein: CASSRPGQKNSPLHF

V gene: TRBV3-1/TRBV3-2
clone size: NA
J gene: TRBJ1-1
CDR3 protein: CASSQGEESEAFF

V gene: TRBV7-9
clone size: NA
J gene: TRBJ2-5
CDR3 protein: CASSLSSQETQYF

V gene: TRBV19
clone size: NA
J gene: TRBJ2-5
CDR3 protein: CASSIGSRVQETQYF

V gene: TRBV2
clone size: NA
J gene: TRBJ2-1
CDR3 protein: CASGGQGTFWGEQFF

V gene: TRBV6-1
clone size: NA
J gene: TRBJ1-6
CDR3 protein: CASSEVLRSMSPLHF